The 4 T cell receptor beta chains presented below share a single source sample, sequenced in a study of beta chain features in type 1 diabetes. The whole isolated RNA underwent reverse transcription, so sequencing captured expressed TCRB transcripts. Method: immunoSEQ multiplex PCR; TCRdb's copy keeps in-frame clones and lacks some. The top ten hold 0.053% of the sample, which has 200,000 to 300,000 clones, 55% to 70% seen once. The material sequenced was naive CD4+ T cells from blood. These TCRs come from a man younger than 40 in good health.

J is TRBJ2-7 and V is TRBV25-1, with 9 bases aligning to TRBD2. Germline V gene data show CDR1 as MGHDK and CDR2 as SYGVNS. The CDR3 spans 17 residues. With 2 bases clipped from V and 1 base from J, the junction kept 9 bases outside the gene matches. CDR3 residues: CASSEGGAGGLSYEQYF. The DNA of the CDR3 is TGTGCCAGCAGTGAAGGTGGAGCGGGAGGTCTTTCCTACGAGCAGTACTTC.

The chain employs TRBV7-9 and TRBJ2-7; 7 bases are a match to TRBD1. V was clipped by 4 bases and J by 6 bases; unmatched bases: 9. The CDR3 has 14 amino acids. Germline V gives CDR1 SEHNR, CDR2 FQNEAQ (reference sequence). CDR3 sequence reads: CASSSTRTGTEQYF. The CDR3 DNA sequence: TGTGCCAGCAGCTCCACCCGGACAGGCACCGAGCAGTACTTC.

In its sample, this clone was seen once. The V gene is TRBV4-2, the J gene TRBJ2-6; 7 bases agree with TRBD1. Trimming at V came to 0 bases and at J to 4 bases, leaving 6 bases not matched to a gene. CDR1 LGHNA and CDR2 YNFKEQ come from the germline V gene. This CDR3 is 17 amino acids long. The CDR3 DNA reads TGTGCCAGCAGCCAAGAGCGTACAGGGGCCGGGGCCAACGTCCTGACTTTC. Its protein product is CASSQERTGAGANVLTF.

The gene calls are TRBV29-1 and TRBJ2-5, with D possibly TRBD2 on 6 matching bases. The CDR3 loop spans 15 amino acids. CDR1 is SQVTM, CDR2 ANQGSEA, per germline. V lost 4 bases and J 3 bases, leaving 18 bases between the germline ends. Here the CDR3 DNA reads TGCAGCGTTGGGGAACCGGGACTTATGGAAGAGACCCAGTACTTC. Translated: CSVGEPGLMEETQYF.